Below, one TCR beta chain is given with its context. Its matching antigen is unknown. TCRdb's copy holds only in-frame clones and misses some; the assay was immunoSEQ multiplex PCR. The sample includes about 10,000 clones, around 97% of them seen just once. These data originate in a study of monozygotic twins with cystic fibrosis. Study information: Approximately 3.2 micrograms of fragmented DNA underwent approximately 15 PCR cycles for library preparation. Findings and limits, study-wide: No link emerged between shared CDR3 counts and age, concordance or severity. In 13 of 16 pairs, V gene usage was closest to the co-twin's. The repertoire was suggested to be naive-dominated, clonality median roughly 0.0091.

The CDR3 sequence is 14 residues long. Germline CDR1 reads MNHEY; CDR2 reads SVGAGI. Trimming cost V 6 bases and J 4 bases, with 15 bases left between them. V and J are TRBV6-5 and TRBJ1-2; possibly TRBD1 for D (6 bases). Material: blood. This receptor was taken from a boy between 5 and 17 years old with cystic fibrosis. The CDR3 nucleotides are TGTGCCAGCAGGAGACTCGGGGACACCTATGGCTACACCTTC. It is translated as CASRRLGDTYGYTF.